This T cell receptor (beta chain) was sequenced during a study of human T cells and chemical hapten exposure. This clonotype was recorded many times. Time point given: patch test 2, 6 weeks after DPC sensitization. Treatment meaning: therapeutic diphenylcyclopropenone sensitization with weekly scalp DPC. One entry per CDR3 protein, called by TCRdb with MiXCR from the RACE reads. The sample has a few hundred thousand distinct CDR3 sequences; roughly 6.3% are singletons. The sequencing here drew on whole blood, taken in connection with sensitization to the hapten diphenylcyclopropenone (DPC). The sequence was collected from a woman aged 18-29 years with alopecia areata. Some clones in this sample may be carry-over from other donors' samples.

In nucleotides, the CDR3 is TGTGCCAGCAGTTACCGGGGGCGCGATCCCTATGGCTACACCTTC. It specifies CASSYRGRDPYGYTF. V usage is TRBV6-2 or TRBV6-3 and J usage is TRBJ1-2; tentatively, D is TRBD1 (6 bases). The germline V gene encodes CDR1 MNHEY and CDR2 SVGEGT. The V and J ends lost 2 bases and 4 bases respectively, with 14 bases between them. The CDR3 sequence is 15 residues long.